This is a list of T cell receptor beta chains from one sample in a study of T cells in Graves' hyperthyroidism and ophthalmopathy. TCRdb re-called the multiplex PCR reads with MiXCR, one entry per CDR3 protein. Of hundreds of thousands of distinct CDR3 sequences listed, 18% are singletons. Source material: blood. Every receptor here comes from a woman in her 50s with Graves' hyperthyroidism that later progressed to Graves' ophthalmopathy. Each CDR3 is given with its conserved first and last residue. D genes are given only for firm matches. Where a row states a size, it is once, few, many or the class of an expanded clone; other rows omit it.

CDR3 DNA: TGCGCCAGCAGCTTGGATGGTGGGGGGCCGGGCGATACGCAGTATTTT
CDR3 protein: CASSLDGGGPGDTQYF
clone size: NA
V gene: TRBV5-1
D gene: NA
J gene: TRBJ2-3

CDR3 DNA: TGTGCCTGGAAAAGGCTGGAAAAACTGTTTTTT
CDR3 protein: CAWKRLEKLFF
clone size: few
V gene: TRBV30
D gene: NA
J gene: TRBJ1-4

CDR3 DNA: TGCAGCGTTGAACACAGGGTCACTGAAGCTTTCTTT
CDR3 protein: CSVEHRVTEAFF
clone size: NA
V gene: TRBV29-1
D gene: NA
J gene: TRBJ1-1

CDR3 DNA: TGTGCCAGCAGTGATGCAGGGAAAGAGACCCAGTACTTC
CDR3 protein: CASSDAGKETQYF
clone size: once
V gene: TRBV6-1
D gene: NA
J gene: TRBJ2-5

CDR3 DNA: TGTGCCAGCAGCGCGGGTTGGGGGACCTACAATGAGCAGTTCTTC
CDR3 protein: CASSAGWGTYNEQFF
clone size: few
V gene: TRBV12-3/TRBV12-4
D gene: NA
J gene: TRBJ2-1

CDR3 DNA: TGTGCCAGCTCGATCCAGGGTGTCGCGCACACCGGGGAGCTGTTTTTT
CDR3 protein: CASSIQGVAHTGELFF
clone size: few
V gene: TRBV18
D gene: NA
J gene: TRBJ2-2

CDR3 DNA: TGTGCCAGCAGCTTCATCTCGAACACCGGGGAGCTGTTTTTT
CDR3 protein: CASSFISNTGELFF
clone size: NA
V gene: TRBV11-3
D gene: NA
J gene: TRBJ2-2

CDR3 DNA: TGCGCCAGCAGCTTTCGACTAGCTACCTACGAGCAGTACTTC
CDR3 protein: CASSFRLATYEQYF
clone size: few
V gene: TRBV5-1
D gene: TRBD2
J gene: TRBJ2-7

CDR3 DNA: TGCGCCAGCAGCATTTCAGGGGGCGGGAACACTGAAGCTTTCTTT
CDR3 protein: CASSISGGGNTEAFF
clone size: NA
V gene: TRBV5-1
D gene: TRBD1
J gene: TRBJ1-1

CDR3 DNA: TGTGCCAGCAGCTTGGGGTCTGGCGGGGGGGGGTACAATGAGCAGTTCTTC
CDR3 protein: CASSLGSGGGGYNEQFF
clone size: once
V gene: TRBV7-3
D gene: TRBD2
J gene: TRBJ2-1

CDR3 DNA: TGTGCCATGACGTGGACTAGCGGGGGGACGCAGTATTTT
CDR3 protein: CAMTWTSGGTQYF
clone size: few
V gene: TRBV7-9
D gene: TRBD2
J gene: TRBJ2-3

CDR3 DNA: TGTGCCATCGCCAGCGGGGCCGAGGGGGAGACCCAGTACTTC
CDR3 protein: CAIASGAEGETQYF
clone size: few
V gene: TRBV10-3
D gene: TRBD2
J gene: TRBJ2-5

CDR3 DNA: TGCAGTGCTAGCTGGACTAGCGTAGACTACGAGCAGTACTTC
CDR3 protein: CSASWTSVDYEQYF
clone size: few
V gene: TRBV20-1
D gene: TRBD2
J gene: TRBJ2-7

CDR3 DNA: TGTGCCAGCAGCCGGGACATTTACACTGAAGCTTTCTTT
CDR3 protein: CASSRDIYTEAFF
clone size: many
V gene: TRBV27
D gene: NA
J gene: TRBJ1-1

CDR3 DNA: TGTGCCAGCAGTCCCACAGCAGATGGACGTCAGCCCCAGCATTTT
CDR3 protein: CASSPTADGRQPQHF
clone size: many
V gene: TRBV12-3/TRBV12-4
D gene: NA
J gene: TRBJ1-5

CDR3 DNA: TGTGCCAGCAGTCTCGGGACAGGGGGCGGTGGCTACACCTTC
CDR3 protein: CASSLGTGGGGYTF
clone size: NA
V gene: TRBV27
D gene: TRBD1
J gene: TRBJ1-2

CDR3 DNA: TGTGCCAGCAGCTTGGTGTCGGTCGCTAACACTGAAGCTTTCTTT
CDR3 protein: CASSLVSVANTEAFF
clone size: many
V gene: TRBV5-8
D gene: NA
J gene: TRBJ1-1

CDR3 DNA: TGCAGTGCTAGAGATGGGGGGCAAGTGGATAATTCACCCCTCCACTTT
CDR3 protein: CSARDGGQVDNSPLHF
clone size: many
V gene: TRBV20-1
D gene: NA
J gene: TRBJ1-6

CDR3 DNA: TGTGCCAGCAGTTGGTGGGACTCCTACGAGCAGTACTTC
CDR3 protein: CASSWWDSYEQYF
clone size: NA
V gene: TRBV7-9
D gene: NA
J gene: TRBJ2-7

CDR3 DNA: TGCGCCAGCAGATTGGACAGGGAGGGCGGGGAGCTGTTTTTT
CDR3 protein: CASRLDREGGELFF
clone size: NA
V gene: TRBV5-1
D gene: NA
J gene: TRBJ2-2

CDR3 DNA: TGTGCCAGCAGTCCCGCCGCCCGATACGAGCAGTACTTC
CDR3 protein: CASSPAARYEQYF
clone size: few
V gene: TRBV27
D gene: NA
J gene: TRBJ2-7

CDR3 DNA: TGTGCCAGCAGCCACCTCTCCTACAATGAGCAGTTCTTC
CDR3 protein: CASSHLSYNEQFF
clone size: many
V gene: TRBV3-1
D gene: NA
J gene: TRBJ2-1

CDR3 DNA: TGCGCCAGCAGCTTTTGGGCTAACTATGGCTACACCTTC
CDR3 protein: CASSFWANYGYTF
clone size: NA
V gene: TRBV5-1
D gene: NA
J gene: TRBJ1-2

CDR3 DNA: TGTGCCAGCAGCAGACTTTTGACAGCGAACACTGAAGCTTTCTTT
CDR3 protein: CASSRLLTANTEAFF
clone size: many
V gene: TRBV7-8
D gene: NA
J gene: TRBJ1-1

CDR3 DNA: TGTGCCAGCAGCCCGGGGTTGGCCGGGGAGCTGTTTTTT
CDR3 protein: CASSPGLAGELFF
clone size: NA
V gene: TRBV9
D gene: NA
J gene: TRBJ2-2

CDR3 DNA: TGTGCCAGCACAATGAAGAGAGAGACCCAGTACTTC
CDR3 protein: CASTMKRETQYF
clone size: many
V gene: TRBV2
D gene: NA
J gene: TRBJ2-5

CDR3 DNA: TGCGCCAGCAGCCCAGATCAAATTCCGGGACGGGGGACTGAAGCTTTCTTT
CDR3 protein: CASSPDQIPGRGTEAFF
clone size: NA
V gene: TRBV4-1
D gene: NA
J gene: TRBJ1-1

CDR3 DNA: TGCGCCAGCAGCGATGGAGAGAATCAGCCCCAGCATTTT
CDR3 protein: CASSDGENQPQHF
clone size: few
V gene: TRBV5-1
D gene: NA
J gene: TRBJ1-5

CDR3 DNA: TGTGCCAGCAGCAGCGACATCCTCACTGAAGCTTTCTTT
CDR3 protein: CASSSDILTEAFF
clone size: many
V gene: TRBV7-8
D gene: NA
J gene: TRBJ1-1

CDR3 DNA: TGTGCCTGGAGTGAGGGCAGAGACTATGGCTACACCTTC
CDR3 protein: CAWSEGRDYGYTF
clone size: many
V gene: TRBV30
D gene: NA
J gene: TRBJ1-2

CDR3 DNA: TGTGCCAGCAGCTTAGGCGTCCAAGGGGCGAAATCACCCCTCCACTTT
CDR3 protein: CASSLGVQGAKSPLHF
clone size: few
V gene: TRBV13
D gene: NA
J gene: TRBJ1-6

CDR3 DNA: TGTGCCAGCAGCACCGGGACAGGGGGTCAGACCCAGTACTTC
CDR3 protein: CASSTGTGGQTQYF
clone size: many
V gene: TRBV6-1
D gene: TRBD1
J gene: TRBJ2-5

CDR3 DNA: TGTGCCAGTAGTATGGTGGGCGGCACTGAAGCTTTCTTT
CDR3 protein: CASSMVGGTEAFF
clone size: NA
V gene: TRBV19
D gene: NA
J gene: TRBJ1-1

CDR3 DNA: TGTGCCAGCAATCCTTACCCGGCTAGCGGGGTAGGAGAGACCCAGTACTTC
CDR3 protein: CASNPYPASGVGETQYF
clone size: NA
V gene: TRBV9
D gene: TRBD2
J gene: TRBJ2-5

CDR3 DNA: TGTGCCAGCAGTGAATATGAAAGGCGGGGGGGCCTTCATGAGCAGTTCTTC
CDR3 protein: CASSEYERRGGLHEQFF
clone size: NA
V gene: TRBV25-1
D gene: TRBD2
J gene: TRBJ2-1

CDR3 DNA: TGTGCCACCAGCAGAGTCGGGACGGGGTATGGCTACACCTTC
CDR3 protein: CATSRVGTGYGYTF
clone size: NA
V gene: TRBV15
D gene: NA
J gene: TRBJ1-2

CDR3 DNA: TGTGCCAGCAGCCCCCCAGATGAGGTGGGCACAGATACGCAGTATTTT
CDR3 protein: CASSPPDEVGTDTQYF
clone size: many
V gene: TRBV11-2
D gene: NA
J gene: TRBJ2-3

CDR3 DNA: TGTGCCAGCAGTGTACCAAGGGGCACAGATACGCAGTATTTT
CDR3 protein: CASSVPRGTDTQYF
clone size: NA
V gene: TRBV28
D gene: NA
J gene: TRBJ2-3

CDR3 DNA: TGCAGCGTTGAACCGACGGTCCCGGAAGCTTTCTTT
CDR3 protein: CSVEPTVPEAFF
clone size: NA
V gene: TRBV29-1
D gene: NA
J gene: TRBJ1-1

CDR3 DNA: TGTGCCACCAGTGATTCCTACAGGGGGCAGAGTCAGCCCCAGCATTTT
CDR3 protein: CATSDSYRGQSQPQHF
clone size: once
V gene: TRBV24-1
D gene: TRBD1
J gene: TRBJ1-5

CDR3 DNA: TGTGCCAGCACGAGGACAGGGGCCAACGAGCAGTACTTC
CDR3 protein: CASTRTGANEQYF
clone size: few
V gene: TRBV6-1
D gene: TRBD1
J gene: TRBJ2-7

CDR3 DNA: TGCAGCGTTGTCAAGGCTGGCGAGACCCAGTACTTC
CDR3 protein: CSVVKAGETQYF
clone size: NA
V gene: TRBV29-1
D gene: NA
J gene: TRBJ2-5

CDR3 DNA: TGCAGTGCTGAACCCCGGGACGGCAGTTACGGAAACACCATATATTTT
CDR3 protein: CSAEPRDGSYGNTIYF
clone size: NA
V gene: TRBV20-1
D gene: NA
J gene: TRBJ1-3

CDR3 DNA: TGTGCCAGCTCACCACCGGCAGAGAACTATGGCTACACCTTC
CDR3 protein: CASSPPAENYGYTF
clone size: many
V gene: TRBV18
D gene: NA
J gene: TRBJ1-2

CDR3 DNA: TGCGCCAGCAGCCCCGTGTCGGGTCACAATGAGCAGTTCTTC
CDR3 protein: CASSPVSGHNEQFF
clone size: many
V gene: TRBV5-1
D gene: NA
J gene: TRBJ2-1

CDR3 DNA: TGTGCCATCAGCCCGCAGGGAAGCAATCAGCCCCAGCATTTT
CDR3 protein: CAISPQGSNQPQHF
clone size: few
V gene: TRBV10-3
D gene: NA
J gene: TRBJ1-5

CDR3 DNA: TGTGCCAGCAGCCAAAGCTTCAGGGGAAGGGGGACTGAAGCTTTCTTT
CDR3 protein: CASSQSFRGRGTEAFF
clone size: many
V gene: TRBV11-2
D gene: NA
J gene: TRBJ1-1

CDR3 DNA: TGTGCTAGCAGCTTAGGATCAGGTCCTAACGACGAGCAGTACTTC
CDR3 protein: CASSLGSGPNDEQYF
clone size: NA
V gene: TRBV7-7
D gene: NA
J gene: TRBJ2-7

CDR3 DNA: TGTGCCAGCGTCAGGGACAGGGGGAACTATGGCTACACCTTC
CDR3 protein: CASVRDRGNYGYTF
clone size: NA
V gene: TRBV6-1
D gene: TRBD1
J gene: TRBJ1-2

CDR3 DNA: TGCAGTGCTAGAGGATTCCAGGGAGACGGCACCGGGGAGCTGTTTTTT
CDR3 protein: CSARGFQGDGTGELFF
clone size: few
V gene: TRBV20-1
D gene: NA
J gene: TRBJ2-2

CDR3 DNA: TGTGCCAGCAGTCCCCGAGGCCCAAATGAAAAACTGTTTTTT
CDR3 protein: CASSPRGPNEKLFF
clone size: few
V gene: TRBV12-3/TRBV12-4
D gene: NA
J gene: TRBJ1-4

CDR3 DNA: TGTGCTAGCAGCTTAGCCGGGAACCAAGAGACCCAGTACTTC
CDR3 protein: CASSLAGNQETQYF
clone size: many
V gene: TRBV11-2
D gene: NA
J gene: TRBJ2-5

CDR3 DNA: TGTGCCAGCAGCTGGGGACAGGGCTACGAGCAGTACTTC
CDR3 protein: CASSWGQGYEQYF
clone size: many
V gene: TRBV7-8
D gene: TRBD1
J gene: TRBJ2-7

CDR3 DNA: TGTGCCATCAGTGAGGATTGGACCAGCACAGATACGCAGTATTTT
CDR3 protein: CAISEDWTSTDTQYF
clone size: NA
V gene: TRBV10-3
D gene: NA
J gene: TRBJ2-3

CDR3 DNA: TGTGCCAGTACCCCAAGACAGGGGGCGGACAATGAGCAGTTCTTC
CDR3 protein: CASTPRQGADNEQFF
clone size: NA
V gene: TRBV19
D gene: TRBD1
J gene: TRBJ2-1